The next 2 T cell receptor beta chains were all read from a single sample in a study of OX40 agonist ivuxolimab in advanced cancers. Assay: immunoSEQ multiplex PCR; the TCRdb copy retains only in-frame clones and omits some. This table has some 20,000 clones, about 86% appearing once. This specimen consisted of CD4+ or CD8+ T cells sorted from blood, obtained in a trial of the OX40 agonist ivuxolimab. These receptors were obtained from an adult with an advanced solid tumor such as melanoma, head and neck, liver or kidney cancer.

This CDR3 is CASSAGTGAHEQYF. The DNA of the CDR3 is TGTGCCAGCAGTGCCGGGACAGGGGCCCACGAGCAGTACTTC. The gene calls are TRBV6-6 and TRBJ2-7; TRBD1 matches at 10 bases. CDR1 and CDR2 from the germline V gene are MNHNY and SVGAGI (reference sequence). The CDR3 spans 14 residues. Germline trimming cut 5 bases from V and 5 bases from J; bases unmatched to any gene: 6.

The rearrangement uses TRBV19 and TRBJ2-3; 9 bases map to TRBD2. The trim removed 3 bases at V and 4 bases at J, leaving 8 bases unmatched. This CDR3 region has 16 residues. Germline values: CDR1 LNHDA, CDR2 SQIVND (reference sequence). The CDR3 nucleotides are TGTGCCAGTAGTATGAGGGGTAGCGGGGGTGCAGATACGCAGTATTTT. Residues: CASSMRGSGGADTQYF.